This T cell receptor (beta chain) came from a study of T cells after yellow fever vaccination (dated by TCRdb to about 2019). Regarding the research as a whole: The SMART-Seq v4 Ultra Low Input RNA kit was used to prepare libraries from fractions with low cell numbers. Blood was drawn at multiple timepoints before and after primary and secondary immunization, with bulk PBMC replicates and cell subsets isolated. Two healthy male donors, one aged 18 to 29 and one aged 30 to 40 years, were included in the cohort. To track T-cell clones before and after primary and booster YFV17D yellow fever vaccination, bulk TCR alpha and beta repertoires were sequenced longitudinally.

The CDR3, cysteine through phenylalanine, is 14 amino acids long. This entry keeps only the CDR3 DNA: 42 bases, framed from base 1. V is cut by 3 bases and J by 0 bases, and the space between the germline ends is 9 bases. CDR1 is given as SGDLS and CDR2 as YYNGEE, both from the germline V gene. TCR cDNA was synthesized by 5'RACE template switching, through which a universal primer site and unique molecular identifiers were introduced. Priming of cDNA synthesis was performed from both the TCR alpha and TCR beta constant segments. Library amplification used two PCR steps, and the second PCR step added sample barcodes and sequencing adapters. Libraries were sequenced on Illumina HiSeq 2500 (2x100 bp) or NovaSeq (2x150 bp). The authors' analysis ran thus. Demultiplexing of reads and collapsing into UMI consensus sequences were performed with MIGEC, and V(D)J alignment was carried out with MiXCR. Clonotypes responding to the vaccine were identified with edgeR on replicate PBMC samples, with the criteria of FDR below 0.01 and a log2 fold change above 5 up to day 15. CD4 or CD8 identity was assigned to each bulk clonotype according to whether the clonotype was present at higher abundance in the sequenced CD4 repertoire or the sequenced CD8 repertoire. The public reads were quality trimmed at Q25 with fastp and then assembled into clones with MiXCR by TCRdb, keeping productive beta chains. Each CDR3 protein appears once, grouped with its most common genes and DNA. The V and J calls reflect TCRdb's pipeline rather than the authors' work. The sample contains about 400,000 distinct CDR3 sequences, around 10% of them found a single time. The ten most abundant clones make up 15% to 20% of the sample.

Study-wide findings and limitations: The study included only a couple of donors, which limits how far the findings can be generalized. Compared with the primary T-cell response, the secondary T-cell response was faster but weaker, reaching its peak on day 5 rather than on day 15. Computational filtering was needed because FACS-sorted repertoires could contain abundant contaminating clonotypes from the bulk population. Most clones expanded after primary vaccination (96% of CD4 and 70% to 90% of CD8) were re-detected after the booster, suggesting that broad memory maintenance occurred. A small share of clonotypes occurred in both CD4 and CD8 compartments, likely arising from convergent recombination.

The intended sense of this specimen's treatment or condition label: live attenuated yellow fever vaccine strain. At each blood-draw timepoint, two biological replicates of bulk PBMCs were collected. PBMCs were isolated from peripheral blood using a standard Ficoll-Paque protocol. TriZol was used to extract RNA from bulk PBMCs, from CD4 and CD8 fractions, and from dextramer-positive and dextramer-negative fractions. This clonotype has only a few counts. The target of this receptor is not known. No quality values exist for individual bases; no much larger clone is one base distant. The sequences come from PBMCs, collected on the day of the first yellow fever vaccination. The source of this sequence is a man in his late teens or twenties who received the YFV17D yellow fever vaccine. The rearranged segments are TRBV9 and TRBJ1-1; the D gene cannot be resolved reliably. The CDR3 sequence is CASSASAVNTEAFF. At the DNA level, the sequence is TGTGCCAGCAGCGCCTCGGCGGTGAACACTGAAGCTTTCTTT.